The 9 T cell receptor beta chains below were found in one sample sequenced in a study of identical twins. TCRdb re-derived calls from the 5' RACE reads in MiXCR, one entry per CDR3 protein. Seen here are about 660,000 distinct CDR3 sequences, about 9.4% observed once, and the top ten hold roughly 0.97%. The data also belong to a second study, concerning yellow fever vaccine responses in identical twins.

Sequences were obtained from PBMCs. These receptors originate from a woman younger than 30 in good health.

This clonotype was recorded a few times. Written as DNA, the CDR3 is TGCAGTGCTAGAGAAAGGTCTGGGGCCAACGTCCTGACTTTC. Its protein product is CSARERSGANVLTF. The rearrangement joins TRBV20-1 to TRBJ2-6, with D unresolved. Germline lookup yields CDR1 DFQATT and CDR2 SNEGSKA (reference sequence). This CDR3 has 14 residues. Trimming left V 0 bases short and J 1 base short, with 4 bases between.

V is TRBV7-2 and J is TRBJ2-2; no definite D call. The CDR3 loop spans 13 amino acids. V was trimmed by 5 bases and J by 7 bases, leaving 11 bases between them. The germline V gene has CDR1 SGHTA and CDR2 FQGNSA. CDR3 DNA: TGTGCCAGCAGCCAAACACCCGGCGGGGAGCTGTTTTTT. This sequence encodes CASSQTPGGELFF.

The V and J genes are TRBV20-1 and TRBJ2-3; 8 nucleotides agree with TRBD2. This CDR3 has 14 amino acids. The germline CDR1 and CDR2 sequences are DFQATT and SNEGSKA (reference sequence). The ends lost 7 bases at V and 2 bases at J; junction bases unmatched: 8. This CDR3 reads CSGRAGGLTDTQYF. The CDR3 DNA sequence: TGCAGTGGGAGGGCGGGGGGCCTCACAGATACGCAGTATTTT.

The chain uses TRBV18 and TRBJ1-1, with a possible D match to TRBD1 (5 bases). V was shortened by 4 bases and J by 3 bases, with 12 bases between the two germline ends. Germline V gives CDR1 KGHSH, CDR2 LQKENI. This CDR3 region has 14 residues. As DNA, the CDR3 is TGTGCCAGCTCACTTACGGACACCGACACTGAAGCTTTCTTT. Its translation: CASSLTDTDTEAFF.

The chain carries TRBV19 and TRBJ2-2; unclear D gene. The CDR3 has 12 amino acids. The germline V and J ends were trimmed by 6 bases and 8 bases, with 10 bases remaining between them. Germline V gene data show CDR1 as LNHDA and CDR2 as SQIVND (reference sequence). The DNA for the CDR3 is TGTGCCAGTAGAATTGGTCTGGGGGAGCTGTTTTTT. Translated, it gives CASRIGLGELFF.

As DNA, the CDR3 is TGTGCCATCAGTGAGTCGGGGACAGGGATATCCTACGAGCAGTACTTC. Protein: CAISESGTGISYEQYF. The chain carries TRBV10-3 and TRBJ2-7, with 9 bases fitting TRBD1. The CDR3 contains 16 residues. Germline CDR1 is ENHRY and CDR2 is SYGVKD. Germline trimming cut 0 bases from V and 1 base from J; bases unmatched to any gene: 4.

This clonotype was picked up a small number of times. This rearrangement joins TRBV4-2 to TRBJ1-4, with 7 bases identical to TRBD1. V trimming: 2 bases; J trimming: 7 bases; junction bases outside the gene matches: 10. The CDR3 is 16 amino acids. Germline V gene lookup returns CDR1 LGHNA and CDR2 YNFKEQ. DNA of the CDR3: TGTGCCAGCAGCCAACCCGGGACAGCCGCGAGTGAAAAACTGTTTTTT. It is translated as CASSQPGTAASEKLFF.

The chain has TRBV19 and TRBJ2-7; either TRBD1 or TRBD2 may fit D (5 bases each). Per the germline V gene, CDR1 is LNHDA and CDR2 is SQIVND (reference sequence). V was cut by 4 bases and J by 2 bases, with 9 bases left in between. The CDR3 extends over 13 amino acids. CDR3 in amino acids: CASSTRDAYEQYF. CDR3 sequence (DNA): TGTGCCAGTAGTACCCGGGACGCCTACGAGCAGTACTTC.

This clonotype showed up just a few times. CDR3 nucleotides: TGTGCCAGCAGTTTAGTAGGGGGCAGGGTCTACGAGCAGTACTTC. Protein: CASSLVGGRVYEQYF. The chain joins TRBV12-3 or TRBV12-4 to TRBJ2-7, with TRBD1 identical over 7 bases. V shed 1 base and J 3 bases; nucleotides not matched to a gene: 6. CDR3 length equals 15 residues.